The rows below give T cell receptor beta chains drawn from one sample of a study of control samples from healthy donors and cancer patients. Generated by immunoSEQ multiplex PCR, the TCRdb table keeps only in-frame clones and is missing some. The sample lists 170,000 or so clones; over 85% were seen once. Source material: blood. The receptors stem from a young man in good health. CDR3s include the opening cysteine and the closing phenylalanine or tryptophan. A D gene is named only where the DNA matches it firmly. Size tells how often a clone was seen (once, few, many) or the class of an expanded clone, and some rows leave it out.

V: TRBV6-5
length: 12
size: .
D: .
J: TRBJ2-1
CDR3: CASREADNEQFF

V: TRBV30
length: 15
size: .
D: .
J: TRBJ2-1
CDR3: CASNDLLRFGHEQFF

V: TRBV10-3
length: 14
size: .
D: .
J: TRBJ2-3
CDR3: CAIGPAISTDTQYF

V: TRBV28
length: 16
size: .
D: TRBD1
J: TRBJ2-1
CDR3: CASSSPDRGKNNEQFF

V: TRBV24-1
length: 19
size: .
D: .
J: TRBJ1-4
CDR3: CATSDPRGQRARGGEKLFF

V: TRBV9
length: 14
size: .
D: .
J: TRBJ1-1
CDR3: CASSVRDRNTEAFF

V: TRBV6-5
length: 14
size: .
D: TRBD1
J: TRBJ1-2
CDR3: CASKETGRGYGYTF

V: TRBV5-1
length: 14
size: .
D: .
J: TRBJ2-1
CDR3: CASSRGGGYNEQFF

V: TRBV9
length: 14
size: .
D: .
J: TRBJ2-3
CDR3: CASSVEILSDTQYF

V: TRBV6-5
length: 14
size: .
D: .
J: TRBJ2-5
CDR3: CAGSNFGSAETQYF

V: TRBV29-1
length: 12
size: .
D: .
J: TRBJ2-3
CDR3: CSVDPSTDTQYF

V: TRBV14
length: 15
size: .
D: .
J: TRBJ2-7
CDR3: CASSQDRQPSYEQYF

V: TRBV29-1
length: 13
size: .
D: .
J: TRBJ2-7
CDR3: CSVLPFNRYEQYF

V: TRBV15
length: 16
size: .
D: .
J: TRBJ1-1
CDR3: CATSRDAAGRGTEAFF

V: TRBV9
length: 16
size: .
D: .
J: TRBJ1-6
CDR3: CASSVEGRPHNSPLHF

V: TRBV30
length: 14
size: .
D: .
J: TRBJ2-7
CDR3: CAWNPGGALYEQYF

V: TRBV5-1
length: 14
size: .
D: .
J: TRBJ2-4
CDR3: CASKVTDFENIQYF

V: TRBV11-2
length: 13
size: .
D: .
J: TRBJ2-1
CDR3: CASRRGSYNEQFF

V: TRBV5-4
length: 15
size: .
D: .
J: TRBJ1-3
CDR3: CASSLGPSSGNTIYF

V: TRBV7-9
length: 15
size: .
D: TRBD1
J: TRBJ1-5
CDR3: CASSSPTGEGQPQHF

V: TRBV19
length: 14
size: .
D: TRBD1
J: TRBJ2-7
CDR3: CASTKAGTDYEQYF

V: TRBV28
length: 13
size: .
D: .
J: TRBJ2-4
CDR3: CASSFQGSRIQYF

V: TRBV19
length: 14
size: .
D: TRBD1
J: TRBJ2-7
CDR3: CASSSGTGSYEQYF

V: TRBV9
length: 14
size: .
D: .
J: TRBJ1-4
CDR3: CASSVGGEGEKLFF

V: TRBV18
length: 13
size: .
D: .
J: TRBJ1-1
CDR3: CASSPRGERIGFF

V: TRBV25-1
length: 12
size: .
D: .
J: TRBJ1-6
CDR3: CASSERGRALHF

V: TRBV5-5
length: 15
size: .
D: .
J: TRBJ2-7
CDR3: CASSLGPSSSYEQYF

V: TRBV6-5
length: 14
size: .
D: TRBD1
J: TRBJ1-2
CDR3: CASSRDRVASGYTF

V: TRBV6-1
length: 14
size: .
D: .
J: TRBJ2-7
CDR3: CASSEALARYEQYF

V: TRBV14
length: 13
size: .
D: .
J: TRBJ2-7
CDR3: CASSGRGSYEQYF

V: TRBV29-1
length: 11
size: .
D: .
J: TRBJ1-2
CDR3: CSVEGSHGYTF

V: TRBV30
length: 11
size: .
D: .
J: TRBJ1-2
CDR3: CAWASDLRYTF

V: TRBV4-2
length: 13
size: once
D: TRBD1
J: TRBJ2-7
CDR3: CASSQETGDEQYF

V: TRBV12-3/TRBV12-4
length: 12
size: .
D: .
J: TRBJ1-5
CDR3: CASSFGGQPQHF

V: TRBV19
length: 15
size: .
D: .
J: TRBJ1-4
CDR3: CASSSRQVEGEKLFF